These T cell receptor beta chains were read from a single sample in a study of vaccination effects on CD4 cells after COVID-19. Repertoires were generated with immunoSEQ multiplex PCR, while TCRdb's copy carries only in-frame clones and drops some. The table shows about 24,000 clones, with more than 60% occurring only once. These receptors have no known antigen. Source: CD4+ T cells from PBMCs cultured with SARS-CoV-2 spike peptides, taken after COVID-19 vaccination. Source of these receptors: a human donor who received a COVID-19 vaccine. The CDR3 runs from the conserved cysteine through the conserved F or W. A D gene is named only where the DNA matches it firmly. Not all rows give a size; the values are once, few, many and, for expanded clones, a class.

clone_size,j_call,v_call,d_call,cdr3_aa,cdr3_nt
.,TRBJ2-1,TRBV10-3,.,CAATGRGNEQFF,TGTGCCGCCACAGGGAGGGGGAATGAGCAGTTCTTC
.,TRBJ2-2,TRBV7-2,TRBD2,CASSVSSGGAGGGELFF,TGTGCCAGCAGCGTTTCTAGCGGGGGGGCTGGCGGCGGGGAGCTGTTTTTT
few,TRBJ2-3,TRBV9,TRBD1,CASSVGDRGTDTQYF,TGTGCCAGCAGCGTAGGGGACAGGGGCACAGATACGCAGTATTTT
.,TRBJ1-2,TRBV5-1,.,CASSLAKGNYGYTF,TGCGCCAGCAGCTTGGCCAAGGGAAACTATGGCTACACCTTC
.,TRBJ2-6,TRBV18,TRBD1,CASSPRRQGGGANVLTF,TGTGCCAGCTCACCAAGAAGACAGGGTGGTGGGGCCAACGTCCTGACTTTC
.,TRBJ2-3,TRBV10-3,.,CAIRGLDTQYF,TGTGCCATCAGGGGTTTGGATACGCAGTATTTT
.,TRBJ2-3,TRBV7-9,.,CASSLSSENTQYF,TGTGCCAGCAGCTTAAGTTCCGAGAATACGCAGTATTTT
once,TRBJ2-7,TRBV7-9,.,CASGAAALTYEQYF,TGTGCCAGCGGAGCGGCTGCCCTAACCTACGAGCAGTACTTC
few,TRBJ1-2,TRBV12-3/TRBV12-4,TRBD1,CASSSGQAGGYTF,TGTGCCAGCAGTTCCGGACAGGCGGGAGGCTACACCTTC
.,TRBJ1-2,TRBV6-1,.,CASSEMEGAYGYTF,TGTGCCAGCAGTGAGATGGAGGGCGCCTATGGCTACACCTTC
.,TRBJ2-3,TRBV27,.,CASSLFAWGASEVGTQYF,TGTGCCAGCAGTTTGTTCGCGTGGGGGGCTAGCGAGGTGGGGACGCAGTATTTT
.,TRBJ1-1,TRBV4-1,.,CASSQGFSPGAPAHHLNTEAFF,TGCGCCAGCAGCCAAGGTTTCAGCCCGGGGGCGCCGGCCCACCACCTGAACACTGAAGCTTTCTTT
.,TRBJ2-1,TRBV5-4,.,CASSLGEGGRAYNEQFF,TGTGCCAGCAGCTTGGGGGAAGGAGGCCGAGCCTACAATGAGCAGTTCTTC
.,TRBJ2-5,TRBV30,.,CAWNTQGRRETQYF,TGTGCCTGGAATACCCAGGGGCGCAGGGAGACCCAGTACTTC
.,TRBJ2-7,TRBV7-9,.,CASSARFLRGEGVYEQYF,TGTGCCAGCAGCGCGAGATTTCTCCGGGGAGAGGGCGTCTACGAGCAGTACTTC
.,TRBJ1-1,TRBV12-3/TRBV12-4,.,CASSKIQRTEAFF,TGTGCCAGCAGCAAGATACAGCGTACTGAAGCTTTCTTT
.,TRBJ2-7,TRBV6-5,.,CASSQAHRPSYEQYF,TGTGCCAGCTCCCAGGCGCACAGGCCCTCCTACGAGCAGTACTTC
.,TRBJ2-5,TRBV6-5,.,CASRRSQHQETQYF,TGTGCCAGCAGGAGGTCGCAGCATCAAGAGACCCAGTACTTC
.,TRBJ1-6,TRBV5-1,.,CASSSPSGVSNSPLHF,TGCGCCAGCAGCAGCCCCTCCGGGGTGAGTAATTCACCCCTCCACTTT
.,TRBJ2-1,TRBV7-9,.,CASSSVTAKYSYNEQFF,TGTGCCAGCAGCTCTGTGACAGCTAAATATTCCTACAATGAGCAGTTCTTC
once,TRBJ2-7,TRBV18,.,CASSPPGGFEQYF,TGTGCCAGCTCACCACCAGGAGGGTTCGAGCAGTACTTC
medium-sized,TRBJ2-3,TRBV11-2,.,CASSLDKGNTQYF,TGTGCCAGCAGCTTAGACAAGGGGAATACGCAGTATTTT
.,TRBJ2-3,TRBV4-1,TRBD2,CASSPGVLAGSTDTQYF,TGCGCCAGCAGCCCAGGGGTTCTAGCGGGGAGCACAGATACGCAGTATTTT
.,TRBJ2-7,TRBV19,TRBD1,CASSGRQGYEQYF,TGTGCCAGTAGTGGAAGACAGGGCTACGAGCAGTACTTC
once,TRBJ2-5,TRBV5-1,TRBD1,CASSPGQGVGETQYF,TGCGCCAGCAGCCCCGGACAGGGTGTTGGAGAGACCCAGTACTTC
.,TRBJ2-7,TRBV29-1,.,CSVEDRGQGQIYEQYF,TGCAGCGTTGAAGATCGGGGGCAGGGGCAAATTTACGAGCAGTACTTC
.,TRBJ2-1,TRBV10-1,.,CASSLTEGFLTGNEQFF,TGCGCCAGCAGTTTAACGGAGGGCTTTTTAACGGGGAATGAGCAGTTCTTC
few,TRBJ2-1,TRBV4-2,.,CASSQDEGAKEFF,TGTGCCAGCAGCCAAGATGAAGGAGCTAAAGAGTTCTTC
.,TRBJ2-7,TRBV27,.,CASSYFTGYEQYF,TGTGCCAGCAGTTACTTTACAGGCTACGAGCAGTACTTC
.,TRBJ1-1,TRBV5-3,.,CARSFTTGDKTIMNTEAFF,TGTGCCAGAAGCTTTACTACGGGGGACAAAACAATCATGAACACTGAAGCTTTCTTT
.,TRBJ1-4,TRBV4-1,TRBD1,CASSQATGRGERVKLFF,TGCGCCAGCAGCCAAGCAACCGGCAGGGGGGAAAGGGTAAAACTGTTTTTT
.,TRBJ2-7,TRBV19,.,CASSDSRRLAREQYF,TGTGCCAGTAGTGACTCTCGGCGGCTAGCTAGGGAGCAGTACTTC
.,TRBJ1-5,TRBV19,.,CASSIVPRYNQPQHF,TGTGCCAGTAGTATAGTGCCCCGATACAATCAGCCCCAGCATTTT
.,TRBJ1-6,TRBV27,TRBD1,CASSFFSGTGVSPLHF,TGTGCCAGCAGTTTCTTCTCCGGGACAGGGGTCTCACCCCTCCACTTT
.,TRBJ2-1,TRBV5-8,.,CASSWDNEQFF,TGTGCCAGCAGCTGGGACAATGAGCAGTTCTTC
few,TRBJ2-2,TRBV7-9,.,CASSQQRTRGTGELFF,TGTGCCAGCAGCCAACAGAGGACGCGAGGCACCGGGGAGCTGTTTTTT
.,TRBJ1-1,TRBV10-3,TRBD1,CAISETGGNTEAFF,TGTGCCATCAGTGAAACAGGGGGGAACACTGAAGCTTTCTTT